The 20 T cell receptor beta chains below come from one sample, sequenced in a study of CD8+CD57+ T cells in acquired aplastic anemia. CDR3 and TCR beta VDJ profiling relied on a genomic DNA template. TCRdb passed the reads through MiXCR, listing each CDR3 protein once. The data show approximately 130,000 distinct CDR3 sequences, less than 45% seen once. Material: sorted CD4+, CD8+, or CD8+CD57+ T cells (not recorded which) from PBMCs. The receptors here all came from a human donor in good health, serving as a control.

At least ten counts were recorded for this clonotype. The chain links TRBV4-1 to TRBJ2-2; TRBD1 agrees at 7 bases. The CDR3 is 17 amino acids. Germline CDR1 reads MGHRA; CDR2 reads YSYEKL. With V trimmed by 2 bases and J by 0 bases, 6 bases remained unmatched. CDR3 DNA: TGCGCCAGCAGCCAATTGGGACAGTTGTCGAACACCGGGGAGCTGTTTTTT. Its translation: CASSQLGQLSNTGELFF.

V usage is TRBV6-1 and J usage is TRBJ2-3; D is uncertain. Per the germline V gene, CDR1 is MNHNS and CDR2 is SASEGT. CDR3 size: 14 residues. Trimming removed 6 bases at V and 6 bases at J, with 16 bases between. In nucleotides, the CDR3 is TGTGCCAGCAGCCCTCGTACCTCCAGGGATACGCAGTATTTT. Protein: CASSPRTSRDTQYF.

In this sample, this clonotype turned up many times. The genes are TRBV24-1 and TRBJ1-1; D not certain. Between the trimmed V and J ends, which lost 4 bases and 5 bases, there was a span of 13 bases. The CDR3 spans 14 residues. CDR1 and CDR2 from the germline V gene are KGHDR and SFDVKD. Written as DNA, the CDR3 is TGTGCCACCAGTGAAAGAGGCGGGAAAACTGAAGCTTTCTTT. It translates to CATSERGGKTEAFF.

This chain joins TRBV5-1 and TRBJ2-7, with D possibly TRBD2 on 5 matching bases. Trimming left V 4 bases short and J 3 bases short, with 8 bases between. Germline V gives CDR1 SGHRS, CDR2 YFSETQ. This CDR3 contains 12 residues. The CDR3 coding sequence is TGCGCCAGCAGCACGGGGAGCTACGAGCAGTACTTC. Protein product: CASSTGSYEQYF. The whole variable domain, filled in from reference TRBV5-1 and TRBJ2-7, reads KAGVTQTPRYLIKTRGQQVTLSCSPISGHRSVSWYQQTPGQGLQFLFEYFSETQRNKGNFPGRFSGRQFSNSRSEMNVSTLELGDSALYLCASSTGSYEQYFGPGTRLTVT.

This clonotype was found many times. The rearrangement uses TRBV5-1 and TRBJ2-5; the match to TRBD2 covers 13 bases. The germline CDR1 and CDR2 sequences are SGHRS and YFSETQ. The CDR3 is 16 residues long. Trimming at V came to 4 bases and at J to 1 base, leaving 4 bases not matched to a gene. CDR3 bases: TGCGCCAGCAGCCACCGACTAGCGGGGGGCCAAGAGACCCAGTACTTC. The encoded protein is CASSHRLAGGQETQYF. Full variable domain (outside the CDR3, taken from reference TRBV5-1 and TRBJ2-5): KAGVTQTPRYLIKTRGQQVTLSCSPISGHRSVSWYQQTPGQGLQFLFEYFSETQRNKGNFPGRFSGRQFSNSRSEMNVSTLELGDSALYLCASSHRLAGGQETQYFGPGTRLLVL.

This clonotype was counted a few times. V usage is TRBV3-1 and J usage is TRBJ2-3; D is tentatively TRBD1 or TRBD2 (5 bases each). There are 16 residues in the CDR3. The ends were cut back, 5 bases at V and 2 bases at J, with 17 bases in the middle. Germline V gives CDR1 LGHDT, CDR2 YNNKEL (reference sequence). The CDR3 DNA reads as TGTGCCAGCAGCTCTGGGGGAGTCCATATCACAGATACGCAGTATTTT. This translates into CASSSGGVHITDTQYF.

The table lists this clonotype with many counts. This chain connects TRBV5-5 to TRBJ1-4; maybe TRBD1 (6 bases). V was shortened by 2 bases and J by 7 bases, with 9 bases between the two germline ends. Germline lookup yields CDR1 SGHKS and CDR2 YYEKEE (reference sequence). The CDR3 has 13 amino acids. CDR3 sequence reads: CASSFTGSEKLFF. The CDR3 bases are TGTGCCAGCAGCTTTACAGGGAGTGAAAAACTGTTTTTT. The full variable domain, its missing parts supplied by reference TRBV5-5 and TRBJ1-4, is DAGVTQSPTHLIKTRGQQVTLRCSPISGHKSVSWYQQVLGQGPQFIFQYYEKEERGRGNFPDRFSARQFPNYSSELNVNALLLGDSALYLCASSFTGSEKLFFGSGTQLSVL.

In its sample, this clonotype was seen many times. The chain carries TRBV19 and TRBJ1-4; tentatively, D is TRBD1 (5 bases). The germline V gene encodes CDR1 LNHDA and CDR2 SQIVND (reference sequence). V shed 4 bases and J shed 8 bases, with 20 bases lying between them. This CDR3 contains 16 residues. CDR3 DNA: TGTGCCAGTAGTACCCCATTACGAGGGACGAGAGAAAAACTGTTTTTT. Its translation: CASSTPLRGTREKLFF.

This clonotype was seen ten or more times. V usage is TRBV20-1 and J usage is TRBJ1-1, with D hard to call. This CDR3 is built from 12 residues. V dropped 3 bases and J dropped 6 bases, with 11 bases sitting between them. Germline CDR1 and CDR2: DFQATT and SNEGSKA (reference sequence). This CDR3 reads CSASVSLAEAFF. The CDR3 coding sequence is TGCAGTGCTAGCGTGAGTCTCGCTGAAGCTTTCTTT.

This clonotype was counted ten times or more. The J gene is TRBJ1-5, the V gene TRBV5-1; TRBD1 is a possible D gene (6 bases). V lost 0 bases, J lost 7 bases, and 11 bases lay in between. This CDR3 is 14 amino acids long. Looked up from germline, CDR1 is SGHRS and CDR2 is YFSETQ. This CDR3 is CASSLEQGGQPQHF. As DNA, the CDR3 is TGCGCCAGCAGCTTGGAACAGGGAGGGCAGCCCCAGCATTTT.

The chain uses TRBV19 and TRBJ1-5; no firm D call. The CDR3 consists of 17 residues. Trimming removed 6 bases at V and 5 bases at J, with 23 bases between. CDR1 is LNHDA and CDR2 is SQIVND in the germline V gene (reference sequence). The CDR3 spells CASRVGSQLLVDQPQHF. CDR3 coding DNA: TGTGCCAGTAGAGTGGGCTCTCAATTATTGGTCGATCAGCCCCAGCATTTT.

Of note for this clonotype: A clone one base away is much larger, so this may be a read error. This chain's CDR3 is CASSPHSGSPSEQFF. CDR3 coding DNA: TGTGCCAGCAGTCCCCATAGCGGGTCCCCCAGTGAGCAGTTCTTC. V gene TRBV12-3 or TRBV12-4 combines with J gene TRBJ2-1; 7 bases are a match to TRBD2. CDR3 length: 15 residues. V gave up 5 bases and J gave up 9 bases; unmatched junction bases: 13.

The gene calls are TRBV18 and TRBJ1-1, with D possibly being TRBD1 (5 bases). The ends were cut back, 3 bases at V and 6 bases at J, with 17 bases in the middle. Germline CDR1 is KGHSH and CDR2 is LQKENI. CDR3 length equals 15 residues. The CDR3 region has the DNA TGTGCCAGCTCACCTTTAGACCAGGGTGACGCTGAAGCTTTCTTT. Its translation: CASSPLDQGDAEAFF.

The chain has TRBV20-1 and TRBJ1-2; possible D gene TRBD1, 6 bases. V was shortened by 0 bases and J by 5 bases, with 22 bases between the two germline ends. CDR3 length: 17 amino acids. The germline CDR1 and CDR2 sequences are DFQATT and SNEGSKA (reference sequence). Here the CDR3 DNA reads TGCAGTGCTAGAGATACCCCAGTAGGGGGATCCGGGTATGGCTACACCTTC. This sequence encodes CSARDTPVGGSGYGYTF.

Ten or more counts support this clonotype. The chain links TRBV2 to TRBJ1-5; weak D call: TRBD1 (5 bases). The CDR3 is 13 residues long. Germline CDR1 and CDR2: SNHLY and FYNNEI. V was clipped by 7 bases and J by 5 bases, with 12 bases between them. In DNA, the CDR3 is TGTGCCAGCATTCGACAGTGGGATCAGCCCCAGCATTTT. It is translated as CASIRQWDQPQHF.

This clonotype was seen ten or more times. CDR3 amino acids: CASSEGPTGYNEQFF. CDR3 in DNA: TGTGCCAGCAGTGAGGGCCCGACTGGCTACAATGAGCAGTTCTTC. The genes are TRBV2 and TRBJ2-1; D is ambiguous. The CDR3 spans 15 residues. V lost 3 bases and J lost 3, with 12 bases in between. CDR1 is SNHLY and CDR2 is FYNNEI in the germline V gene.

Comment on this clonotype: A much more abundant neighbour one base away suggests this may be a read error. The CDR3 sequence: CASSLEQGATAFF. In nucleotides, the CDR3 is TGTGCCAGCAGCTTGGAACAGGGGGCCACGGCTTTCTTT. The chain has TRBV5-8 and TRBJ1-1, with 9 nucleotides matching TRBD1. V was pared by 0 bases and J by 11 bases, with 5 bases of the junction left unmatched. This CDR3 comprises 13 residues. Germline CDR1 reads SGHTS; CDR2 reads YDEGEE.

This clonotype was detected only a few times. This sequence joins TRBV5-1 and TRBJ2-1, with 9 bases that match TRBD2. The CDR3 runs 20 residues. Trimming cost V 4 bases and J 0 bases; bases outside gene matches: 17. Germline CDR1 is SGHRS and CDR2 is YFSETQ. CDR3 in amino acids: CASSETWQAGGGGSYNEQFF. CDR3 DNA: TGCGCCAGCAGCGAAACGTGGCAAGCGGGGGGCGGGGGCTCCTACAATGAGCAGTTCTTC.

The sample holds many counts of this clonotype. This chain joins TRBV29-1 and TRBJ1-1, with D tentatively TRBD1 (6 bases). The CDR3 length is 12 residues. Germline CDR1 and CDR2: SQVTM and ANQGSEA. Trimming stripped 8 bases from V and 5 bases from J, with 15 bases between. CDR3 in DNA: TGCAGCACCCGTGAGGGGGGGACTGAAGCTTTCTTT. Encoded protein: CSTREGGTEAFF.

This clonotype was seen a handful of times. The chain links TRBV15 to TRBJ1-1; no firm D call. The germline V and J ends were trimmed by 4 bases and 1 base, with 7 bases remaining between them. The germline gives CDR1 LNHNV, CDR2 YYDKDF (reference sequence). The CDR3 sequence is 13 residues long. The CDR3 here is CATSISGNTEAFF. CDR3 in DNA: TGTGCCACCAGCATCTCAGGGAACACTGAAGCTTTCTTT.